This T cell receptor beta chain was captured by sequencing in a study of Graves' ophthalmopathy and Graves' hyperthyroidism. Germline CDR1 and CDR2: LNHNV and YYDKDF (reference sequence). Unmatched junction bases numbered 9, after V lost 1 base and J lost 7 bases. The CDR3 runs to 16 residues. Findings and limits, study-wide: Ophthalmopathy progression predictions by the model showed about 79% specificity and over 60% sensitivity. In blood appeared most of the expanded thyroid clonotypes whose frequency exceeded 0.001.

The sample holds many counts of this clonotype. Its antigen is unknown. Beta-chain TCR CDR3 regions were amplified from RNA transcripts. The workflow started with a first-round RT-PCR run with HTBI primers and then moved on to a second-round multiplex PCR. Using its own MiXCR run on the multiplex PCR reads, TCRdb lists one record per CDR3 protein. In the table there are about 740,000 distinct CDR3 sequences, around 40% of which are singletons. The PBMC fraction was derived from over 9 ml of fresh peripheral blood. Sequenced input: peripheral blood. This chain uses TRBV15 with TRBJ1-4; 7 bases are shared with TRBD1. This clonotype was sampled from an adult man with Graves' ophthalmopathy. The CDR3 DNA reads TGTGCCACCAGCAGAGCTACAGGGGTGATTAGTGAAAAACTGTTTTTT. Translated: CATSRATGVISEKLFF. Supplemented by reference TRBV15 and TRBJ1-4, the full variable domain reads DAMVIQNPRYQVTQFGKPVTLSCSQTLNHNVMYWYQQKSSQAPKLLFHYYDKDFNNEADTPDNFQSRRPNTSFCFLDIRSPGLGDTAMYLCATSRATGVISEKLFFGSGTQLSVL.